These 13 T cell receptor beta chains were all obtained from the same sample, sequenced in a study of CD8 T cells in ankylosing spondylitis (dated by TCRdb to about 2017). Receptors were amplified or captured by 5' RACE. Sequencing was performed on an Illumina HiSeq 2500. TCRdb reran the public reads through fastp at Q25 and MiXCR, keeping productive beta chains. Duplicate CDR3 protein sequences are folded into a single record with the most common DNA and genes. The sample table shows about 340,000 distinct CDR3 sequences, and roughly 14% are seen once. Around 1% of the sample comes from the top ten. Input material: blood, either unsorted or a sorted T cell fraction (not recorded which). The receptors come from a male donor with ankylosing spondylitis or in good health (not recorded which).

The chain combines TRBV12-3 or TRBV12-4 with TRBJ1-4; weak D call: TRBD1 (5 bases). With 7 bases removed from V and 7 bases from J, the gap between germline ends came to 16 bases. The CDR3 loop spans 14 amino acids. For the CDR3, the DNA is TGTGCCAGCACCCCGCAGGGACGGGGTGAAAAACTGTTTTTT. Protein: CASTPQGRGEKLFF.

This clonotype has only a few counts. The J gene is TRBJ2-1, the V gene TRBV20-1; 11 bases fit TRBD2. Germline-derived CDR1 and CDR2 are DFQATT and SNEGSKA (reference sequence). Losses at the gene ends were 6 bases for V and 0 bases for J; bases not matched to a gene: 4. The CDR3 runs 15 residues. CDR3 DNA: TGCAGTGCAAAACTAGCGGGGGCCTCCTACAATGAGCAGTTCTTC. This translates into CSAKLAGASYNEQFF.

This clonotype turned up a few times. The rearrangement uses TRBV12-3 or TRBV12-4 and TRBJ1-2, with D perhaps TRBD1 (5 bases). The CDR3 length is 13 residues. The ends were cut back, 4 bases at V and 7 bases at J, with 13 bases in the middle. CDR3 sequence (DNA): TGTGCCAGCAGTTCGGGACGACGCGGTGGCTACACCTTC. It codes for CASSSGRRGGYTF.

This clonotype was detected a few times. The chain has TRBV12-3 or TRBV12-4 and TRBJ2-3, with TRBD1 identical over 8 bases. CDR3 length equals 15 residues. After removal of 4 bases from V and 8 bases from J, the junction contained 11 bases not matched to a gene. The CDR3 DNA is TGTGCCAGCAGTTCCGGGACAGGAGGAGTTTCTACGCAGTATTTT. Translation: CASSSGTGGVSTQYF.

This clonotype has a count of ten or more. The chain carries TRBV12-3 or TRBV12-4 and TRBJ2-3; no firm D call. V was shortened by 5 bases and J by 3 bases, with 21 bases between the two germline ends. The CDR3 spans 17 residues. CDR3 amino acids: CASSPTRAITSTDTQYF. CDR3 coding DNA: TGTGCCAGCAGTCCCACGAGAGCCATCACCTCAACAGATACGCAGTATTTT.

This clonotype was counted a few times. The chain combines TRBV7-6 with TRBJ1-2; D not resolved. Trimming stripped 1 base from V and 5 bases from J, with 14 bases between. Germline loops: CDR1 SGHVS, CDR2 FNYEAQ. CDR3 length equals 15 residues. CDR3: CASSLGGGSTYGYTF. CDR3 bases: TGTGCCAGCAGCTTAGGCGGCGGCAGCACATATGGCTACACCTTC.

To note about this clonotype: The conserved phenylalanine or tryptophan normally closing the CDR3 is absent here, so this likely arose from a read error. This chain's CDR3 is CASSLNVAGGKNIQYL. DNA of the CDR3: TGTGCCAGCAGTTTAAATGTAGCGGGGGGAAAAAACATTCAGTACTTA. The chain has TRBV12-3 or TRBV12-4 and TRBJ2-4; TRBD2 aligns across 10 bases. The CDR3 is 16 residues long. Trimming took 2 bases from V and 4 from J; bases not matched to a gene: 5.

The chain couples TRBV20-1 to TRBJ2-2, with D possibly being TRBD2 (6 bases). The CDR3 runs 13 residues. Trimming removed 5 bases at V and 5 bases at J, with 12 bases between. Germline assignment: CDR1 DFQATT and CDR2 SNEGSKA (reference sequence). The CDR3 here is CSAHRGVTGELFF. The CDR3 bases are TGCAGTGCTCACCGCGGGGTTACCGGGGAGCTGTTTTTT.

This clonotype was seen only a few times. The gene calls are TRBV18 and TRBJ2-1; 14 bases line up with TRBD2. This CDR3 spans 17 amino acids. CDR1 is KGHSH and CDR2 is LQKENI in the germline V gene. Trimming at V came to 1 base and at J to 4 bases, leaving 3 bases not matched to a gene. This chain's CDR3 is CASSPQRLAGGYNEQFF. The CDR3 nucleotides read TGTGCCAGCTCACCACAGCGACTAGCGGGAGGGTACAATGAGCAGTTCTTC.

J is TRBJ1-1 and V is TRBV4-1, with D possibly being TRBD1 (5 bases). V was shortened by 1 base and J by 1 base, with 13 bases between the two germline ends. The CDR3 has 16 residues. Germline values: CDR1 MGHRA, CDR2 YSYEKL. The CDR3 nucleotides are TGCGCCAGCAGCCAAGGGGGCGGGACGGAGAACACTGAAGCTTTCTTT. It encodes CASSQGGGTENTEAFF.

The chain has TRBV10-3 and TRBJ1-2; 10 bases map to TRBD1. Germline CDR1 reads ENHRY; CDR2 reads SYGVKD. V shed 0 bases, J shed 4 bases, and the junction held 2 bases outside the gene matches. The length of the CDR3 is 15 residues. This CDR3 reads CAISESGQGSYGYTF. The DNA for the CDR3 is TGTGCCATCAGTGAGTCGGGACAGGGGTCCTATGGCTACACCTTC.

V usage is TRBV7-2 and J usage is TRBJ1-1, with D maybe TRBD1 (6 bases). Germline V gene lookup returns CDR1 SGHTA and CDR2 FQGNSA. V lost 5 bases to trimming and J lost 5 bases, with 12 bases between them. The CDR3 has 13 amino acids. CDR3: CASSLDRRTEAFF. As DNA, the CDR3 is TGTGCCAGCAGCCTCGACAGGAGGACTGAAGCTTTCTTT.

This clonotype came up a few times. The chain combines TRBV30 with TRBJ2-4; TRBD1 matches at 8 bases. CDR1 and CDR2 (germline): GTSNPN, SVGIG (reference sequence). This CDR3 is built from 15 residues. Trimming removed 3 bases from V and 0 bases from J; junction bases left unmatched: 4. This CDR3 reads CAWRDRALAKNIQYF. The DNA for the CDR3 is TGTGCCTGGAGGGACAGGGCCCTAGCCAAAAACATTCAGTACTTC.